This T cell receptor beta chain emerged from a study of T cell responses to AZD1222 COVID-19 vaccine. Study conclusions and caveats: Most donors were white British, females outnumbered males, and clonal diversity was possibly underestimated.

Turning to this clone: No antigen is known for it.

Data came from immunoSEQ multiplex PCR; TCRdb stores just in-frame clones and leaves some out. Here the sample spans some 130,000 clones, 84% being singletons. Germline CDR1 MNHEY, CDR2 SMNVEV (reference sequence). This CDR3 is 16 amino acids long. The V and J ends lost 5 bases and 1 base respectively, with 15 bases between them. The receptor was derived from an adult in good health. Here the sequenced sample was peripheral blood, taken on day 0 of AZD1222 vaccination. The rearrangement uses TRBV27 and TRBJ1-5; possible D gene TRBD1, 5 bases. The CDR3 sequence is CASSPRKGVSNQPQHF. CDR3 bases: TGTGCCAGCAGTCCCCGGAAAGGGGTGAGCAATCAGCCCCAGCATTTT.